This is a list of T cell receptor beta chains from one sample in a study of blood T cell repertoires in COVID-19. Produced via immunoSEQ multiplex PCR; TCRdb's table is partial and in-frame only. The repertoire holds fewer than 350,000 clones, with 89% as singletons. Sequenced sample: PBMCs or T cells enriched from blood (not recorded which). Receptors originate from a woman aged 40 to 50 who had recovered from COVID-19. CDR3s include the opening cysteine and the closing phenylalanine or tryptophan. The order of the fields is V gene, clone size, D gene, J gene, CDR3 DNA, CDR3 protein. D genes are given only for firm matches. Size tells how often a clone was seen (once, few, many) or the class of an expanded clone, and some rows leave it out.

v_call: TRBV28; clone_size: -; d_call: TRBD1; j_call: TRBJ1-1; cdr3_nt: TGTGCCACGCAACAGGGGTTTGGGAACACTGAAGCTTTCTTT; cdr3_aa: CATQQGFGNTEAFF
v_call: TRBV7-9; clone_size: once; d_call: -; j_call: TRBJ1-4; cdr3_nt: TGTGCCAGCAGTATTCAAGGGGAGGGACATGAAAAACTGTTTTTT; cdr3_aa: CASSIQGEGHEKLFF
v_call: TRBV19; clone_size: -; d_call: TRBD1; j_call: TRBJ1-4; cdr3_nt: TGTGCCAGTAGTACGACAGGGGACCAACTGTTTTTT; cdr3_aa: CASSTTGDQLFF
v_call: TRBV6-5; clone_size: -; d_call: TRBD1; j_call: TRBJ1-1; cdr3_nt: TGTGCCAGCAGAGGACAGGGATTAGGGTCTGAAGCTTTCTTT; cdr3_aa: CASRGQGLGSEAFF
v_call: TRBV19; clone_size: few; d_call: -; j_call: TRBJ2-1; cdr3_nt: TGTGCCAGTAGTAGAGAAATAGACAATGAGCAGTTCTTC; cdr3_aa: CASSREIDNEQFF
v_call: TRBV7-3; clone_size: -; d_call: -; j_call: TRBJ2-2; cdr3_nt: TGTGCCAGCAGCTTGTCGGGGGCCGGGGAGCTGTTTTTT; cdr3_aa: CASSLSGAGELFF
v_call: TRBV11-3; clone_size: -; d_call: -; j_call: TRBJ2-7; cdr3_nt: TGTGCCAGCAGCTCCAGGGGTTACGAGCAGTACTTC; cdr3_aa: CASSSRGYEQYF
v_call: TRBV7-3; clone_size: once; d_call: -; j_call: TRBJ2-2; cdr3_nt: TGTGCCAGCAGCTTAAATGGAGGCACCGGGGAGCTGTTTTTT; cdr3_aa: CASSLNGGTGELFF
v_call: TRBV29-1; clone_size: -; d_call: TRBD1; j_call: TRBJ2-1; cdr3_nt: TGCAGCGCGGCGGACAGGGCCTCCCATGAGCAGTTCTTC; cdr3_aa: CSAADRASHEQFF
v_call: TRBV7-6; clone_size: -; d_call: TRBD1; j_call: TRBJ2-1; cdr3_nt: TGTGCCAGCAGCTCAGACGTCCTGGACAGGGGCGGTGAGCAGTTCTTC; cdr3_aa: CASSSDVLDRGGEQFF
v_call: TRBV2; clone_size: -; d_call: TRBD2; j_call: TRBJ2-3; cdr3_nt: TGTGCCAGCAGTGCACCCGGGACTAGCGGTACTAGCACAGATACGCAGTATTTT; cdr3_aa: CASSAPGTSGTSTDTQYF
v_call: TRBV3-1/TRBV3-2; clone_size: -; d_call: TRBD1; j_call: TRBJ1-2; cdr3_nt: TGTGCCAGCAGCCCCGCCCGAATCTCCGGGACAGGGAGCTATGGCTACACCTTC; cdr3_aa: CASSPARISGTGSYGYTF
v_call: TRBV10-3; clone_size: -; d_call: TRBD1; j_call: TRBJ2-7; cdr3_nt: TGTGCCATCAGTGACGGGGACAGCTCCTACGAGCAGTACTTC; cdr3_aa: CAISDGDSSYEQYF
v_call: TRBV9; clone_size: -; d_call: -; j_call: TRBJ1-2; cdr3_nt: TGTGCCAGCAGCGTAGGAATGGCATCCCCAAACTATGGCTACACCTTC; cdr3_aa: CASSVGMASPNYGYTF
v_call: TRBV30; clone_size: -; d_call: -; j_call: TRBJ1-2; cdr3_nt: TGTGCCTGGTACAGGGCCTCCGGGTATGGCTACACCTTC; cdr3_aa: CAWYRASGYGYTF
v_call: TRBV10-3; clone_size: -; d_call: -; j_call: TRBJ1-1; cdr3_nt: TGTGCCACGTCGCAGGGATTAGGGAACACTGAAGCTTTCTTT; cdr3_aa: CATSQGLGNTEAFF
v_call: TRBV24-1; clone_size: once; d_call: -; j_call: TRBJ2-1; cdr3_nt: TGTGCCACCGATTCGGCTGACGGGAGCTATGAGCAGTTCTTC; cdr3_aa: CATDSADGSYEQFF
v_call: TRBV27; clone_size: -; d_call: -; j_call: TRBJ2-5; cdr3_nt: TGTGCCAGCCAAATCAAAGAGACCCAGTACTTC; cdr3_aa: CASQIKETQYF
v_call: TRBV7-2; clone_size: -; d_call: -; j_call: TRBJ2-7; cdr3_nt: TGTGCCAGCAGCTTAGTAGGGGACGAGCAGTACTTC; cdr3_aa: CASSLVGDEQYF
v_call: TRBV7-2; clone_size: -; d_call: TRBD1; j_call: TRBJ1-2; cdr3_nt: TGTGCCAGCAGCGTGGCCACAGGGGGCGGTGGCTACACCTTC; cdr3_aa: CASSVATGGGGYTF
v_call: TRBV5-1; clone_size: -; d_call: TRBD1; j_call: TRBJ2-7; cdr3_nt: TGCGCCAGCAGCATGGACAGGGGAAGGGACGAGCAGTACTTC; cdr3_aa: CASSMDRGRDEQYF
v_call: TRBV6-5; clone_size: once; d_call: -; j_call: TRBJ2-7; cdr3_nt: TGTGCCAGCAGACAGGGCTCCTACGAGCAGTACTTC; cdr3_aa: CASRQGSYEQYF
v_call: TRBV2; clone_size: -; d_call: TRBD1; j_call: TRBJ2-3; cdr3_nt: TGTGCCAGCAGTGAAGCGTACGCCGGGACAGGTCCCGATACGCAGTATTTT; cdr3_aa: CASSEAYAGTGPDTQYF
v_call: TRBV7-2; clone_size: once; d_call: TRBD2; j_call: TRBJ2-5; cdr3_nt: TGTGCCAGCAGCTTTATACGGGGGGGAGGGGAGACCCAGTACTTC; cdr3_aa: CASSFIRGGGETQYF
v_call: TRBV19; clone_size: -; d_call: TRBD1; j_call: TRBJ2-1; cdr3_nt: TGTGCCAGTCATTCCGACAGGGCCAGCTCCTACAATGAGCAGTTCTTC; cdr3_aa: CASHSDRASSYNEQFF
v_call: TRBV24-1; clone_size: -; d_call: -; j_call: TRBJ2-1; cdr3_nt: TGTGCCACCAGCGATTTGCGGCTCGGGGAGCAGTTCTTC; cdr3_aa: CATSDLRLGEQFF
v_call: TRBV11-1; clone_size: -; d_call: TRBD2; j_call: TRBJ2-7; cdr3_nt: TGTGCCAGCAGCCCAGAGAGGGCTAGCGGGACCTACGAGCAGTACTTC; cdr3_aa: CASSPERASGTYEQYF
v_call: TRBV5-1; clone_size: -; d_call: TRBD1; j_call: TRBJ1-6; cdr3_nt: TGCGCCAGCAGCCCAGGGACAGATAATTCACCCCTCCACTTT; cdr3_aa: CASSPGTDNSPLHF
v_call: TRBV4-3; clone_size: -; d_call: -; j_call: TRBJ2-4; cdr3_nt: TGCGCCAGCAGCCAAAACCCGATAGGGGTGGCCAAAAACATTCAGTACTTC; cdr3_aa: CASSQNPIGVAKNIQYF
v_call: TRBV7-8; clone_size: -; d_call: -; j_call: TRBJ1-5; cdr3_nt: TGTGCCAGCAGCTTAGCAGGGGTTTTCGGTAGCAATCAGCCCCAGCATTTT; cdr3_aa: CASSLAGVFGSNQPQHF
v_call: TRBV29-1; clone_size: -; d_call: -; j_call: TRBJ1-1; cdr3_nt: TGCAGCGTTGAGGGACACTCATCTGAAGCTTTCTTT; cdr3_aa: CSVEGHSSEAFF
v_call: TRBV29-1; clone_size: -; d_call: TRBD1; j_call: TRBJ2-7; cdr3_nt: TGCAGCGTTGGGGGACAGGGGGGCTACGAGCAGTACTTC; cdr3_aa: CSVGGQGGYEQYF
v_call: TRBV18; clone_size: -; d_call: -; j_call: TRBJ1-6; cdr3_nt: TGTGCCAGCTCACCTGGACGGACTAGTAATTCACCCCTCCACTTT; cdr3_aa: CASSPGRTSNSPLHF
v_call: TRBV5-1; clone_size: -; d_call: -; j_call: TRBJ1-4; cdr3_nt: TGCGCCAGCAGCCTTGTGCAGGGTGGTGAAAAACTGTTTTTT; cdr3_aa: CASSLVQGGEKLFF
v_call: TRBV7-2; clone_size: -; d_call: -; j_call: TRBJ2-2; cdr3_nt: TGTGCCAGCAGCTTAGCGCCGGGGGTCGGCGGGGAGCTGTTTTTT; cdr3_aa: CASSLAPGVGGELFF
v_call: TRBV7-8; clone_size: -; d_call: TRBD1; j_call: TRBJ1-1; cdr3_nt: TGTGCCAGCAGCTCCCACAGGGGGGGCGATACTGAAGCTTTCTTT; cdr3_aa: CASSSHRGGDTEAFF
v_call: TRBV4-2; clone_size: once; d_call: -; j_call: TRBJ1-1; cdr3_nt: TGTGCCAGCAGAAAGAACAGGGCATTGAACACTGAAGCTTTCTTT; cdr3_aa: CASRKNRALNTEAFF
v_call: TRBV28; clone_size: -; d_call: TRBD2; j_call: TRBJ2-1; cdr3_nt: TGTGCCAGCAACCCCCCAGGGCGGGGGGTTCGCAATGAGCAGTTCTTC; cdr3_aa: CASNPPGRGVRNEQFF
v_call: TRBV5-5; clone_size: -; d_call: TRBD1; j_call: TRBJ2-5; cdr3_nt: TGTGCCAGCAGCCCCCCGGGACAGGGGGGCCAAGAGACCCAGTACTTC; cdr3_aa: CASSPPGQGGQETQYF
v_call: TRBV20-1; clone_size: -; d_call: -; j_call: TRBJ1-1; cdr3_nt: TGCAGTGCTAGAGAGGAGAGGGTAGCTTTCTTT; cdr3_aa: CSAREERVAFF
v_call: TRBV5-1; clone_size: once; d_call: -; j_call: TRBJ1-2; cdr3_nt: TGCGCCAGCAGCTTGAGGGGCGAGACTGGCTACACCTTC; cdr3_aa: CASSLRGETGYTF
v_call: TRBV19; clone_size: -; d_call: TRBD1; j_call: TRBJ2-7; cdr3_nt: TGTGCCAGTAGTACAGGGGGCGCGGGATACGAGCAGTACTTC; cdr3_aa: CASSTGGAGYEQYF
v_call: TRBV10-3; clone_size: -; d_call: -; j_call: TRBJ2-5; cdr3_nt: TGTGCCATCAGTGAGTCTTGGGGGCAGGAGACCCAGTACTTC; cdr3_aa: CAISESWGQETQYF
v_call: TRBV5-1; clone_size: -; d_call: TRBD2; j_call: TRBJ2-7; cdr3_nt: TGCGCCAGCAGCTTGGACTTAGCGGGGGTTACCTCCTACGAGCAGTACTTC; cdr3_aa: CASSLDLAGVTSYEQYF
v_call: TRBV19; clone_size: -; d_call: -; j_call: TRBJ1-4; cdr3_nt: TGTGCCAGTAGTGTGGCACAGGCGGTAGATGAAAAACTGTTTTTT; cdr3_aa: CASSVAQAVDEKLFF
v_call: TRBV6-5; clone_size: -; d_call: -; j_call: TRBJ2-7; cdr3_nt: TGTGCCAGCAGTTACTCGAGCAATTTTTTATACGAGCAGTACTTC; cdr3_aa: CASSYSSNFLYEQYF
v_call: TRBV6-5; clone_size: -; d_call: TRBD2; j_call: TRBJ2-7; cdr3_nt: TGTGCCAGCGCCGTCCTAGCGGGAAACTACGAGCAGTACTTC; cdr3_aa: CASAVLAGNYEQYF
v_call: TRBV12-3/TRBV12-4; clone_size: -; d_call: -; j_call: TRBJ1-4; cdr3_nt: TGTGCCAGCAGTTTACGAGGTCGGGAAAAACTGTTTTTT; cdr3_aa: CASSLRGREKLFF
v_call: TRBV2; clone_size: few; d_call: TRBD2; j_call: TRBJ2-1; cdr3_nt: TGTGCCAGCATCACTCCCGGGACTAGCGGTGTCAATGAGCAGTTCTTC; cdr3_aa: CASITPGTSGVNEQFF
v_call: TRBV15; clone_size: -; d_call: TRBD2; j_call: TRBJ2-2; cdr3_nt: TGTGCCACCAGCACTAGCGGGAGGGACACCGGGGAGCTGTTTTTT; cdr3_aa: CATSTSGRDTGELFF
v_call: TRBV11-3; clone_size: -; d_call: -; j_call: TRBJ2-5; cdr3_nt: TGTGCCAGCAGCTTAGTTGGAGGGGAGACCCAGTACTTC; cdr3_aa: CASSLVGGETQYF
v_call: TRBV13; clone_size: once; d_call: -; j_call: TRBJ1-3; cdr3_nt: TGTGCCAGCACCCTTAGTACAGGGAATGCTGGAAACACCATATATTTT; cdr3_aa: CASTLSTGNAGNTIYF
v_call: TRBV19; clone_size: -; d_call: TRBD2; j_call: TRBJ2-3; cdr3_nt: TGTGCCAGTAGTAGGACTAGCGGGGGGGTCGGCACAGATACGCAGTATTTT; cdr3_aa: CASSRTSGGVGTDTQYF